This T cell receptor beta chain originates from a study of blood T cell repertoires in COVID-19. Overall study context: Sites across the United States, Italy and Spain contributed samples from acute and convalescent COVID-19.

This CDR3 is 14 amino acids long. V lost 9 bases, J lost 2 bases, and 13 bases lay in between. Per germline, CDR1 LNHNV and CDR2 YYDKDF (reference sequence). Study processing details: From reference gene primer amplification, estimates of nucleated cell counts were derived. Only in-frame clones appear in the TCRdb table, and some are missing; sequencing was by immunoSEQ multiplex PCR. The V and J calls and clone size were taken over from that table, and D and trimming were inferred from the DNA. The sample lists roughly 100,000 clones; about 89% were seen once. This clone came up once. Sequenced sample: peripheral blood. The chain recombines TRBV15 with TRBJ2-2; tentatively, D is TRBD1 (6 bases). The receptor's source is an older woman with acute or convalescent COVID-19. The DNA for the CDR3 is TGTGCCACTAAATGGGACACTAACACCGGGGAGCTGTTTTTT. Protein: CATKWDTNTGELFF.